Here is one TCR beta chain with its context. Participants comprised healthy donors of bone marrow. The data originate from a study of cytomegalovirus exposure and HLA in healthy donors. A multiplex PCR was run with 60 Vbeta primers and 13 Jbeta primers. Only in-frame clones appear in the TCRdb table, and some are missing; sequencing was by immunoSEQ multiplex PCR. The table has 160,000 or so clones, approximately 88% seen once. V lost 7 bases and J lost 7; bases outside the gene matches: 12. Looked up from germline, CDR1 is SNHLY and CDR2 is FYNNEI. This CDR3 has 15 amino acids. The TCR comes from a woman younger than 30 in good health and CMV-seronegative. The sample consisted of PBMCs. This sequence joins TRBV2 and TRBJ1-5, with TRBD1 matching over 8 bases. The DNA of the CDR3 is TGTGCCAGCAAACTCGACAGGGGTCAATACCAGCCCCAGCATTTT. It translates to CASKLDRGQYQPQHF.